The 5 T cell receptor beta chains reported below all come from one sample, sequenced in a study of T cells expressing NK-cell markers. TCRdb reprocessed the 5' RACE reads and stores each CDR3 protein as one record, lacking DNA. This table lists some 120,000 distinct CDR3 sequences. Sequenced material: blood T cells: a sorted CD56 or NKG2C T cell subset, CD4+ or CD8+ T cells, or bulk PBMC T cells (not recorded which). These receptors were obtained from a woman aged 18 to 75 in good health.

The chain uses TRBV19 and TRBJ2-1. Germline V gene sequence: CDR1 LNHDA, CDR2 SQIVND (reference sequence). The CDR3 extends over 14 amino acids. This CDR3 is CASQREHLYNEQFF.

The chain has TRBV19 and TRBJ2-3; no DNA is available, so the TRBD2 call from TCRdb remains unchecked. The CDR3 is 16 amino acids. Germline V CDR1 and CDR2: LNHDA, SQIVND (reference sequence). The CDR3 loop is CASSSPGLVGPDTQYF. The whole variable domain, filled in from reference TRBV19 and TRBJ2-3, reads DGGITQSPKYLFRKEGQNVTLSCEQNLNHDAMYWYRQDPGQGLRLIYYSQIVNDFQKGDIAEGYSVSREKKESFPLTVTSAQKNPTAFYLCASSSPGLVGPDTQYFGPGTRLTVL.

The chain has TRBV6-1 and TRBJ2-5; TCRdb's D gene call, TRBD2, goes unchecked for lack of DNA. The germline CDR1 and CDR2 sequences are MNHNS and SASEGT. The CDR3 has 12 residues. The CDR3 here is CASLGLEETQYF.

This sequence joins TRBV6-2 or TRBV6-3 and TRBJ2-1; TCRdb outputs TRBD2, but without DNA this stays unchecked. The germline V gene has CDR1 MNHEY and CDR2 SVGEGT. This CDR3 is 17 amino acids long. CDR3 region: CASSNLKLAGGLDEQFF.

The CDR3 protein is CASSLNLGNNSPLHF. The chain carries TRBV11-2 and TRBJ1-6. The CDR3 extends over 15 amino acids. Germline lookup yields CDR1 SGHAT and CDR2 FQNNGV.